These 9 T cell receptor beta chains originate from one sample sequenced in a study of T cell repertoires in cytomegalovirus infection (dated by TCRdb to about 2019). The listed sequencing device is Illumina HiSeq 1500. The raw public data were reprocessed by TCRdb itself: fastp quality trimming at Q25, MiXCR clonotype calling, in-frame beta chains only. Rows with a matching CDR3 protein are joined into one entry that keeps the most common DNA and genes. The sample records more than 150,000 distinct CDR3 sequences, roughly 15% of which are singletons. Over 15% of the sample rests with the top ten. Sequenced sample: CD8+ T cells from PBMCs. The source is a human donor in good health (CMV status not recorded). Some clones in this sample may be carry-over from other donors' samples.

A few counts support this clonotype. The J gene is TRBJ2-3, the V gene TRBV6-2 or TRBV6-3; TRBD2 matches 8 bases. The V segment lost 5 bases and the J segment 2 bases; nucleotides outside the gene matches: 3. The CDR3 length is 14 residues. Germline V gives CDR1 MNHEY, CDR2 SVGEGT. CDR3 loop: CASSKGLATDTQYF. The CDR3 DNA follows: TGTGCCAGCAGTAAAGGACTAGCCACAGATACGCAGTATTTT.

The V call is TRBV7-6, the J call TRBJ2-7, with a tentative D call TRBD2 (6 bases). Per germline, CDR1 SGHVS and CDR2 FNYEAQ. CDR3 length: 13 amino acids. V gave up 0 bases and J gave up 7 bases, with 10 bases separating them. CDR3 region: CASSLAGGKEQYF. The CDR3 DNA reads TGTGCCAGCAGCTTAGCTGGGGGGAAAGAGCAGTACTTC.

This chain uses TRBV7-2 with TRBJ1-1; TRBD1 matches 11 bases. V dropped 6 bases and J dropped 5; count of bases not matched to a gene: 5. The CDR3 consists of 14 residues. Germline lookup yields CDR1 SGHTA and CDR2 FQGNSA. The chain's CDR3 is CASSRDRGGTEAFF. Written as DNA, the CDR3 is TGTGCCAGCAGTAGGGACAGGGGGGGAACTGAAGCTTTCTTT.

This clonotype was recorded a few times. The chain links TRBV28 to TRBJ2-5; D unresolved. V was clipped by 2 bases and J by 0 bases, with 10 bases between them. Germline assignment: CDR1 MDHEN and CDR2 SYDVKM. The CDR3 totals 15 residues. The CDR3 reads CASSLTATDQETQYF. The CDR3 DNA is TGTGCCAGCAGTTTAACGGCTACGGACCAAGAGACCCAGTACTTC.

This clonotype was observed a few times. CDR3 residues: CASSLARGLAGGPQETQYF. The CDR3 DNA reads as TGTGCCAGCAGCTTAGCGCGGGGACTAGCGGGAGGCCCTCAAGAGACCCAGTACTTC. V gene TRBV7-9 combines with J gene TRBJ2-5; the match to TRBD2 covers 15 bases. Germline-derived CDR1 and CDR2 are SEHNR and FQNEAQ (reference sequence). Trimming cost V 0 bases and J 2 bases; bases outside gene matches: 7. This CDR3 is built from 19 residues.

A word on this clonotype: A clone one base away is much larger, so this may be a read error. The V gene is TRBV6-8, the J gene TRBJ2-6, with D possibly TRBD2 on 5 matching bases. The germline V gene has CDR1 MNHGY and CDR2 SAAAGT. This CDR3 comprises 15 residues. The CDR3 here is CDSSYGVAGANVLTF. In nucleotides, the CDR3 is TGTGACAGCAGTTACGGGGTGGCTGGGGCCAACGTCCTGACTTTC.

The rearrangement uses TRBV6-1 and TRBJ2-7; TRBD2 matches at 8 bases. The CDR3 extends over 14 amino acids. Germline V gene sequence: CDR1 MNHNS, CDR2 SASEGT. Trimming removed 1 base from V and 6 bases from J; junction bases left unmatched: 5. The CDR3 sequence: CASSEVGAGGEQYF. The CDR3 coding sequence is TGTGCCAGCAGTGAAGTAGGCGCGGGGGGCGAGCAGTACTTC.

The CDR3 sequence: CASTSRDYRDIQYF. CDR3 bases: TGTGCCAGCACCAGCCGGGACTACAGGGACATTCAGTACTTC. The V and J genes are TRBV28 and TRBJ2-4; TRBD2 might be the D (7 bases). The CDR3 loop spans 14 amino acids. The germline V gene encodes CDR1 MDHEN and CDR2 SYDVKM. Trimming cost V 7 bases and J 8 bases, with 18 bases left between them.

This clonotype came up a few times. V gene TRBV11-2 combines with J gene TRBJ2-1; TRBD1 matches at 7 bases. There are 15 residues in the CDR3. With V trimmed by 4 bases and J by 6 bases, 9 bases remained unmatched. The germline V gene encodes CDR1 SGHAT and CDR2 FQNNGV. The CDR3: CASSSLRQGFNEQFF. The CDR3 region has the DNA TGTGCCAGCAGCTCCCTAAGACAGGGTTTCAATGAGCAGTTCTTC.